The 27 T cell receptor beta chains listed next were all sequenced from one sample in a study of blood T cell repertoires in COVID-19. The data were produced by immunoSEQ multiplex PCR, yet TCRdb's version contains in-frame clones alone and is incomplete. The sample has about 240,000 clones; about 86% are singletons. Material: peripheral blood. These receptors all stem from a woman older than 75 with acute or convalescent COVID-19.

This rearrangement joins TRBV9 to TRBJ1-1; D is ambiguous. Trimming cost V 4 bases and J 2 bases, with 15 bases left between them. The CDR3 has 15 residues. From germline, CDR1 is SGDLS and CDR2 YYNGEE. The CDR3: CASSSARRSNTEAFF. DNA for the CDR3: TGTGCCAGCAGCTCAGCGCGCCGGAGCAACACTGAAGCTTTCTTT.

The chain is built from TRBV28 and TRBJ1-2; D gene ambiguous. This CDR3 has 15 amino acids. Deletions cut 6 bases from V and 4 bases from J, with 18 bases between. Germline values: CDR1 MDHEN, CDR2 SYDVKM. The CDR3 nucleotides read TGTGCCAGCAGCCCCTTTGGGCCGGCGGGCTATGGCTACACCTTC. As protein: CASSPFGPAGYGYTF.

The chain employs TRBV19 and TRBJ1-1; 10 positions match TRBD1. J gave up 12 bases and V 7 bases, and 17 bases lay outside the gene matches. The CDR3 length is 15 residues. The germline CDR1 and CDR2 sequences are LNHDA and SQIVND (reference sequence). The CDR3 loop reads CASTSLDNRDRGTFF. In nucleotides, the CDR3 is TGTGCCAGTACCTCACTTGACAACCGGGACAGGGGAACTTTCTTT.

V gene TRBV7-9 combines with J gene TRBJ2-5; D is unclear. Trimming removed 1 base from V and 2 bases from J, with 11 bases in between. The CDR3 is 15 amino acids. CDR1 is SEHNR, CDR2 FQNEAQ, per germline (reference sequence). DNA for the CDR3: TGTGCCAGCAGCTTAGGGAGCATCCCGCAAGAGACCCAGTACTTC. It specifies CASSLGSIPQETQYF.

This chain links TRBV5-6 with TRBJ1-4, with 9 bases that match TRBD1. CDR3 length: 15 residues. V dropped 2 bases and J dropped 7; count of bases not matched to a gene: 6. Germline V gene lookup returns CDR1 SGHDT and CDR2 YYEEEE. The CDR3 DNA reads as TGTGCCAGCAGCTTCCCGGGACAGGGTAGTGAAAAACTGTTTTTT. Amino acids: CASSFPGQGSEKLFF.

This chain links TRBV11-3 with TRBJ2-1, with 10 bases fitting TRBD1. Germline V gene lookup returns CDR1 SGHNT and CDR2 YENEEA. The CDR3 loop spans 16 amino acids. V was clipped by 0 bases and J by 8 bases; unmatched bases: 7. CDR3 bases: TGTGCCAGCAGCTTAGAGGGGGGACAGGGGATCCATGAGCAGTTCTTC. The encoded protein is CASSLEGGQGIHEQFF.

The rearrangement links TRBV11-3 to TRBJ2-1; 7 bases are a match to TRBD1. In germline, CDR1 is SGHNT, CDR2 YENEEA. The CDR3 sequence is 16 residues long. J lost 4 bases, V lost 5 bases, and 11 bases had no gene match. The CDR3 nucleotides read TGTGCCAGCAGCCGCCGAACAGGGGCGGGTTACAATGAGCAGTTCTTC. Translation: CASSRRTGAGYNEQFF.

The gene calls are TRBV19 and TRBJ2-1, with 15 bases fitting TRBD2. Germline V lookup: CDR1 LNHDA, CDR2 SQIVND (reference sequence). The CDR3 spans 16 residues. The junction had 7 bases not matched to a gene; V was cut back by 6 bases and J by 7 bases. The CDR3 loop reads CASRRTSGGAENEQFF. CDR3 coding DNA: TGTGCCAGTAGGCGGACTAGCGGGGGGGCCGAAAATGAGCAGTTCTTC.

Only a few counts were recorded for this clone. The chain links TRBV28 to TRBJ1-4; TRBD1 matches at 9 bases. The germline V gene encodes CDR1 MDHEN and CDR2 SYDVKM. The CDR3 consists of 17 residues. With 7 bases clipped from V and 2 bases from J, the junction kept 11 bases outside the gene matches. The DNA of the CDR3 is TGTGCCAGCACGGACAGGGGCGCTTCCCGCACTAATGAAAAACTGTTTTTT. It yields the protein CASTDRGASRTNEKLFF.

The count of this clone is one. For the CDR3, the DNA is TGTGCCAGCAGTCTCTATGTTAATGAAAAACTGTTTTTT. Translation gives CASSLYVNEKLFF. The V call is TRBV2, the J call TRBJ1-4; D uncertain. V lost 5 bases and J 4 bases, leaving 8 bases between the germline ends. Germline V CDR1 and CDR2: SNHLY, FYNNEI. The CDR3 has 13 residues.

This chain connects TRBV28 to TRBJ1-1; the D is unclear. Germline loops: CDR1 MDHEN, CDR2 SYDVKM. The CDR3 loop spans 15 amino acids. Trimming cost V 2 bases and J 4 bases, with 14 bases left between them. The CDR3 sequence is CASSLIGGMGTEAFF. The CDR3 DNA is TGTGCCAGCAGTTTAATCGGCGGTATGGGCACTGAAGCTTTCTTT.

The CDR3 spells CASSLAGGAETQYF. The DNA of the CDR3 is TGCGCCAGCAGCTTGGCCGGGGGGGCAGAGACCCAGTACTTC. V gene TRBV5-1 combines with J gene TRBJ2-5, with 8 bases that match TRBD2. There are 14 residues in the CDR3. The germline V gene encodes CDR1 SGHRS and CDR2 YFSETQ. The junction had 2 bases not matched to a gene; V was cut back by 0 bases and J by 4 bases.

The chain is built from TRBV5-1 and TRBJ2-2, with 7 bases that match TRBD1. The V gene's germline CDR1 is SGHRS and CDR2 YFSETQ. This CDR3 is 15 amino acids long. Losses at the gene ends were 2 bases for V and 1 base for J; bases not matched to a gene: 2. CDR3 DNA: TGCGCCAGCAGCTTTCGGACAGGGAACACCGGGGAGCTGTTTTTT. Translating gives CASSFRTGNTGELFF.

The CDR3: CASRFSGGWRSTDTQYF. The DNA of the CDR3 is TGTGCCAGCAGGTTCTCAGGGGGCTGGCGGAGCACAGATACGCAGTATTTT. This chain uses TRBV28 with TRBJ2-3; 8 nucleotides agree with TRBD1. This CDR3 spans 17 amino acids. CDR1 is MDHEN, CDR2 SYDVKM, per germline. V shed 6 bases and J 0 bases; nucleotides not matched to a gene: 11.

The chain is built from TRBV28 and TRBJ1-6; 7 bases are shared with TRBD1. With 5 bases clipped from V and 8 bases from J, the junction kept 9 bases outside the gene matches. CDR1 is MDHEN, CDR2 SYDVKM, per germline. This CDR3 comprises 15 residues. Here the CDR3 DNA reads TGTGCCAGCAGTGATCACAGGGGAACCTATTCACCCCTCCACTTT. Translated: CASSDHRGTYSPLHF.

This clone was counted once. The rearrangement joins TRBV6-5 to TRBJ2-1; 10 nucleotides align to TRBD2. J was trimmed by 3 bases and V by 2 bases; bases with no gene match: 1. Per germline, CDR1 MNHEY and CDR2 SVGAGI. The CDR3 covers 15 residues. The CDR3 sequence is CASSYRTSGYNEQFF. The CDR3 nucleotides are TGTGCCAGCAGTTACCGGACTAGCGGCTACAATGAGCAGTTCTTC.

V gene TRBV7-8 combines with J gene TRBJ2-3; D unresolved. V was cut by 1 base and J by 0 bases, with 8 bases left in between. Germline values: CDR1 SGHVS, CDR2 FQNEAQ. The CDR3 covers 15 residues. The CDR3 protein is CASSLGAPSTDTQYF. CDR3 bases: TGTGCCAGCAGCTTAGGAGCACCCAGCACAGATACGCAGTATTTT.

The rearrangement uses TRBV18 and TRBJ1-2; D is possibly TRBD1 (5 bases). Trimming removed 2 bases from V and 0 bases from J, with 10 bases in between. This CDR3 has 15 residues. CDR1 and CDR2 (germline): KGHSH, LQKENI. CDR3 sequence (DNA): TGTGCCAGCTCACCAATAGGGGCGACTAACTATGGCTACACCTTC. It yields the protein CASSPIGATNYGYTF.

This chain uses TRBV29-1 with TRBJ2-7, with a possible D match to TRBD1 (7 bases). Germline V lookup: CDR1 SQVTM, CDR2 ANQGSEA. The CDR3 has 15 residues. With 4 bases removed from V and 5 bases from J, the gap between germline ends came to 21 bases. In nucleotides, the CDR3 is TGCAGCGTTGCGGGAGACAGGGCAAGGTATGACGAGCAGTACTTC. Amino acids: CSVAGDRARYDEQYF.

The V gene is TRBV5-1, the J gene TRBJ2-5, with 7 bases aligning to TRBD1. Germline V gives CDR1 SGHRS, CDR2 YFSETQ. The CDR3 runs 14 residues. V was pared by 4 bases and J by 5 bases, with 8 bases of the junction left unmatched. CDR3 sequence reads: CASSLQGGAETQYF. The CDR3 region has the DNA TGCGCCAGCAGCCTCCAAGGGGGCGCGGAGACCCAGTACTTC.

This clone was recorded a few times. CDR3 in amino acids: CARSLEVPREGETQYF. The CDR3 coding sequence is TGTGCCAGAAGCTTAGAGGTCCCCAGGGAAGGAGAGACCCAGTACTTC. The chain joins TRBV7-5 to TRBJ2-5; TRBD1 was called by the table and not checked on the DNA. TRBV7-5 is deemed a pseudogene. This CDR3 region has 16 residues.

This chain connects TRBV7-9 to TRBJ2-1; 7 nucleotides align to TRBD1. This CDR3 is built from 14 residues. Germline V gene data show CDR1 as SEHNR and CDR2 as FQNEAQ (reference sequence). V dropped 4 bases and J dropped 3; count of bases not matched to a gene: 3. As DNA, the CDR3 is TGTGCCAGCAGCTCCTGGGACAGCTACAATGAGCAGTTCTTC. Protein: CASSSWDSYNEQFF.

The sample holds one count of this clone. The rearrangement joins TRBV6-5 to TRBJ1-3; 9 bases match TRBD1. Germline CDR1 is MNHEY and CDR2 is SVGAGI. Trimming took 6 bases from V and 6 from J; bases not matched to a gene: 6. This CDR3 is built from 14 residues. CDR3 DNA sequence: TGTGCCAGCAGGGGGGGACAGGGCGAAAACACCATATATTTT. It specifies CASRGGQGENTIYF.

The chain joins TRBV6-5 to TRBJ2-5; 7 nucleotides line up with TRBD2. Unmatched junction bases numbered 8, after V lost 2 bases and J lost 5 bases. From germline, CDR1 is MNHEY and CDR2 SVGAGI. CDR3 length: 15 residues. CDR3 loop: CASSYGNGRAETQYF. In DNA, the CDR3 is TGTGCCAGCAGTTACGGGAATGGGAGGGCCGAGACCCAGTACTTC.

The CDR3 sequence is CASSIAARGTTEAFF. As DNA, the CDR3 is TGTGCCAGTAGTATTGCGGCCAGGGGGACGACTGAAGCTTTCTTT. The chain couples TRBV19 to TRBJ1-1; 7 positions agree with TRBD1. The J segment lost 5 bases and the V segment lost 3 bases, leaving 9 bases of the junction unmatched. The germline V gene has CDR1 LNHDA and CDR2 SQIVND (reference sequence). The CDR3 is 15 amino acids.

This clone was seen only once. The chain links TRBV7-2 to TRBJ2-5; 10 bases fit TRBD2. The J segment lost 2 bases and the V segment lost 7 bases, leaving 10 bases of the junction unmatched. Germline V gene lookup returns CDR1 SGHTA and CDR2 FQGNSA. The CDR3 runs 16 residues. The CDR3 loop is CASTPGIAGGQETQYF. CDR3 nucleotide sequence: TGTGCCAGCACCCCCGGTATAGCGGGGGGACAAGAGACCCAGTACTTC.

This chain joins TRBV5-1 and TRBJ2-7; possibly TRBD2 for D (5 bases). There are 11 residues in the CDR3. V was cut by 7 bases and J by 5 bases, with 10 bases left in between. Germline V lookup: CDR1 SGHRS, CDR2 YFSETQ. The DNA for the CDR3 is TGCGCCAGCTGTGGGGAGCACGAGCAGTACTTC. This codes for CASCGEHEQYF.